This TCR beta chain was obtained from a study of blood T cell repertoires in COVID-19. The wider study: Researchers got acute and convalescent COVID-19 samples from the United States, Italy and Spain. Sources were T cells, B-cell-depleted T cells, or PBMCs; the material itself was cDNA or gDNA.

The CDR3 runs 14 residues. The germline V gene has CDR1 LGHDT and CDR2 YNNKEL (reference sequence). With V trimmed by 1 base and J by 5 bases, 4 bases remained unmatched. Method: immunoSEQ multiplex PCR; TCRdb's copy keeps in-frame clones and lacks some. The sample yields around 150,000 clones, over 75% seen once. J is TRBJ2-5 and V is TRBV3-1 (or the pseudogene TRBV3-2); 7 nucleotides match TRBD1. The sequenced sample was peripheral blood. The source of this sequence is a human donor in a cohort sampled during active COVID-19. The CDR3 coding sequence is TGTGCCAGCAGCCAAGGGGGGACAGACGAGACCCAGTACTTC. Its protein is CASSQGGTDETQYF.